The entry that follows covers one TCR beta chain sequence. Germline V gene data show CDR1 as MNHEY and CDR2 as SMNVEV (reference sequence). The CDR3 is 14 residues long. V lost 1 base to trimming and J lost 6 bases; unmatched junction nucleotides: 6. Time point in this sample: baseline pretreatment blood. Treatment: 15 Gy SBRT to primary tumor, nephrectomy 4 weeks later. The assay was immunoSEQ multiplex PCR, and TCRdb's table has in-frame clones only and misses some. The data contain approximately 140,000 clones, about 87% of them seen just once; the ten biggest clones take up approximately 4%. This sample stems from a study of radiation and T cells in renal cell carcinoma.

Here the sequenced sample was blood, taken from a patient whose treatment included radiotherapy and nephrectomy. This chain joins TRBV27 and TRBJ2-7, with TRBD2 identical over 7 bases. The receptor was isolated from a woman in her 70s with renal cell carcinoma. CDR3 amino acids: CASSLYGGEAEQYF. The CDR3 DNA reads as TGTGCCAGCAGTTTATATGGGGGGGAAGCCGAGCAGTACTTC.